These 30 T cell receptor beta chains share one sample of origin, sequenced in a study of T cells in Graves' hyperthyroidism and ophthalmopathy. The source material, RNA transcripts, was used to amplify TCR beta CDR3 regions. HTBI primers were used for first-round RT-PCR of the TCR CDR3. TCRdb redid the calling of the multiplex PCR reads with MiXCR, one entry per CDR3 protein. Of some 600,000 distinct CDR3 sequences listed, about 15% are singletons. The sample comprised blood. The receptors shown here come from a woman in her 30s with Graves' hyperthyroidism that later progressed to Graves' ophthalmopathy.

Of note for this clonotype: Relative to the germline gene, one junction end is altered; a read error may explain this. The rearrangement joins TRBV4-1 to TRBJ2-1; 7 bases are shared with TRBD2. CDR3 length: 18 amino acids. CDR1 is MGHRA and CDR2 is YSYEKL in the germline V gene. CDR3 region: CVSSQGPPRELGWDEQFF. The CDR3 DNA is TGCGTCAGCAGCCAAGGCCCCCCGCGGGAGCTAGGTTGGGATGAGCAGTTCTTC.

There are a few counts of this clonotype. The chain combines TRBV12-3 or TRBV12-4 with TRBJ1-5; 12 positions agree with TRBD1. The CDR3 has 15 amino acids. J lost 5 bases, V lost 8 bases, and 7 bases had no gene match. The CDR3 spells CASGPGQGAHQPQHF. CDR3 DNA: TGTGCCAGCGGGCCGGGACAGGGGGCTCATCAGCCCCAGCATTTT.

This clonotype came up many times. The chain has TRBV7-2 and TRBJ1-4; D perhaps matches TRBD1 (5 bases). Germline CDR1 reads SGHTA; CDR2 reads FQGNSA. Trimming shortened V by 1 base and J by 0 bases, and 9 bases separated the two germline ends. The length of the CDR3 is 16 residues. The DNA for the CDR3 is TGTGCCAGCAGCTTAGGGGGGGTACCAACTAATGAAAAACTGTTTTTT. Its translation: CASSLGGVPTNEKLFF. Complete variable domain (other parts from reference TRBV7-2 and TRBJ1-4): GAGVSQSPSNKVTEKGKDVELRCDPISGHTALYWYRQSLGQGLEFLIYFQGNSAPDKSGLPSDRFSAERTGGSVSTLTIQRTQQEDSAVYLCASSLGGVPTNEKLFFGSGTQLSVL.

V gene TRBV7-9 combines with J gene TRBJ2-2, with 9 bases lining up with TRBD1. The CDR3 sequence is 18 residues long. Germline CDR1 SEHNR, CDR2 FQNEAQ (reference sequence). V lost 5 bases, J lost 1 base, and 11 bases stayed unmatched. The CDR3 region is CASSGLNPGQGNTGELFF. The CDR3 bases are TGTGCCAGCAGCGGGCTAAATCCGGGACAGGGGAACACCGGGGAGCTGTTTTTT.

This clonotype appeared many times. V gene TRBV11-3 combines with J gene TRBJ1-1; D remains ambiguous. V lost 0 bases, J lost 7 bases, and 9 bases lay in between. There are 13 residues in the CDR3. Germline V gene lookup returns CDR1 SGHNT and CDR2 YENEEA. CDR3 residues: CASSLDRTGEAFF. DNA of the CDR3: TGTGCCAGCAGCTTAGATCGAACGGGTGAAGCTTTCTTT.

This clonotype came up many times. V usage is TRBV15 and J usage is TRBJ2-7; D is tentatively TRBD1 or TRBD2 (5 bases each). Germline V gene sequence: CDR1 LNHNV, CDR2 YYDKDF (reference sequence). The V end was cut by 4 bases, the J end by 6 bases, with 13 bases between. The CDR3 spans 13 residues. CDR3 nucleotide sequence: TGTGCCACCAGCACCACCGGGGCGGGCGAGCAGTACTTC. It is translated as CATSTTGAGEQYF. Based on the CDR3 plus reference TRBV15 and TRBJ2-7, the full variable domain is DAMVIQNPRYQVTQFGKPVTLSCSQTLNHNVMYWYQQKSSQAPKLLFHYYDKDFNNEADTPDNFQSRRPNTSFCFLDIRSPGLGDTAMYLCATSTTGAGEQYFGPGTRLTVT.

V gene TRBV4-1 combines with J gene TRBJ2-1; weak D call: TRBD2 (7 bases). The germline V and J ends were trimmed by 6 bases and 8 bases, with 11 bases remaining between them. The CDR3 is made up of 12 amino acids. The germline gives CDR1 MGHRA, CDR2 YSYEKL. Here the CDR3 reads CASRGGEDEQFF. In nucleotides, the CDR3 is TGCGCCAGCAGAGGGGGGGAAGATGAGCAGTTCTTC.

The rearrangement uses TRBV19 and TRBJ1-5; 7 positions agree with TRBD1. Germline CDR1 and CDR2: LNHDA and SQIVND (reference sequence). The CDR3 sequence is 16 residues long. V lost 5 bases to trimming and J lost 0 bases; unmatched junction nucleotides: 7. CDR3 bases: TGTGCCAGTAGTCCCTTAGAGGGGGCTAGCAATCAGCCCCAGCATTTT. It codes for CASSPLEGASNQPQHF.

There are many counts of this clonotype. This chain uses TRBV2 with TRBJ1-3; D is perhaps TRBD1 (5 bases). Germline CDR1 reads SNHLY; CDR2 reads FYNNEI. V was clipped by 7 bases and J by 3 bases, with 16 bases between them. This CDR3 contains 15 residues. DNA of the CDR3: TGTGCCAGCACCCCCAACGGGGGGGGTGGAAACACCATATATTTT. Translating gives CASTPNGGGGNTIYF.

This clonotype has a handful of counts. The J gene is TRBJ2-7, the V gene TRBV6-2 or TRBV6-3; D is ambiguous. V lost 7 bases and J lost 0, with 13 bases in between. Germline values: CDR1 MNHEY, CDR2 SVGEGT. The length of the CDR3 is 14 residues. CDR3 DNA sequence: TGTGCCAGCACCCCGACACCGCGCTCCTACGAGCAGTACTTC. Its translation: CASTPTPRSYEQYF.

In its sample, this clonotype was seen a few times. This chain connects TRBV7-3 to TRBJ2-6; D remains unclear. Trimming took 1 base from V and 0 from J, leaving 10 bases between them. From germline, CDR1 is SGHTA and CDR2 FQGTGA. The CDR3 loop spans 17 amino acids. The CDR3 DNA reads TGTGCCAGCAGCTTAAACGCACTCAACTCTGGGGCCAACGTCCTGACTTTC. As protein: CASSLNALNSGANVLTF.

This clonotype was recorded many times. The chain carries TRBV28 and TRBJ1-5; D may be TRBD1 (6 bases). Germline V gene sequence: CDR1 MDHEN, CDR2 SYDVKM. The CDR3 is made up of 14 amino acids. V lost 7 bases and J lost 6, with 16 bases in between. CDR3 in amino acids: CASKADSPTQPQHF. As DNA, the CDR3 is TGTGCCAGCAAAGCGGACAGCCCAACTCAGCCCCAGCATTTT.

This clonotype has only a few counts. The rearrangement uses TRBV6-1 and TRBJ2-2; TRBD2 matches 10 bases. The CDR3 sequence is 15 residues long. J gave up 7 bases and V 5 bases, and 7 bases lay outside the gene matches. The germline CDR1 and CDR2 sequences are MNHNS and SASEGT. The CDR3 reads CASSPTSGYGGELFF. The CDR3 DNA follows: TGTGCCAGCAGTCCGACTAGCGGGTACGGCGGGGAGCTGTTTTTT.

The chain recombines TRBV4-3 with TRBJ2-4; 9 bases fit TRBD1. Germline V lookup: CDR1 LGHNA, CDR2 YSLEER. V was clipped by 0 bases and J by 4 bases; unmatched bases: 4. CDR3 length: 16 residues. DNA for the CDR3: TGCGCCAGCAGCCAAGATCCGGGGACAGGGAAAAACATTCAGTACTTC. Residues: CASSQDPGTGKNIQYF.

The rearrangement links TRBV12-3 or TRBV12-4 to TRBJ2-1, with 11 nucleotides matching TRBD2. This CDR3 is 17 amino acids long. Trimming took 2 bases from V and 12 from J; bases not matched to a gene: 15. CDR3 nucleotide sequence: TGTGCCAGCAGTTTACCTCGAAGACTAGCGGGAACGTCCGGGCAGTTCTTC. Its protein product is CASSLPRRLAGTSGQFF.

This clonotype has ten or more counts. The chain is built from TRBV11-2 and TRBJ1-2; weak D call: TRBD1 (5 bases). Germline loops: CDR1 SGHAT, CDR2 FQNNGV. The germline V and J ends were trimmed by 3 bases and 6 bases, with 11 bases remaining between them. The CDR3 runs to 13 residues. CDR3 protein: CASSFEAGNGYTF. The CDR3 bases are TGTGCCAGCAGCTTCGAGGCAGGGAATGGCTACACCTTC.

This clonotype showed up many times. The V and J genes are TRBV25-1 and TRBJ1-2; D ambiguous. CDR1 is MGHDK and CDR2 is SYGVNS in the germline V gene. With 6 bases removed from V and 8 bases from J, the gap between germline ends came to 16 bases. The CDR3 runs 13 residues. In nucleotides, the CDR3 is TGTGCCAGCAGAAGGGCCTCGAGAGGCGGCTACACCTTC. It codes for CASRRASRGGYTF.

This clonotype was counted only a few times. The V gene is TRBV6-2 or TRBV6-3, the J gene TRBJ2-6, with D possibly being TRBD1 or TRBD2 (5 bases each). The CDR3 is 16 residues long. V was clipped by 2 bases and J by 2 bases, with 10 bases between them. Germline lookup yields CDR1 MNHEY and CDR2 SVGEGT. CDR3 sequence: CASSYGTEPGANVLTF. In DNA, the CDR3 is TGTGCCAGCAGTTACGGGACGGAACCTGGGGCCAACGTCCTGACTTTC.

There are many counts of this clonotype. CDR3 region: CSVEQTGSYGYTF. In DNA, the CDR3 is TGCAGCGTTGAACAGACGGGCAGCTATGGCTACACCTTC. The chain recombines TRBV29-1 with TRBJ1-2; no definite D call. The CDR3 runs 13 residues. The germline V gene has CDR1 SQVTM and CDR2 ANQGSEA. V was shortened by 2 bases and J by 4 bases, with 11 bases between the two germline ends.

The sample holds many counts of this clonotype. This sequence joins TRBV18 and TRBJ1-4; perhaps TRBD1 as D (5 bases). This CDR3 contains 14 residues. Germline CDR1 reads KGHSH; CDR2 reads LQKENI. Trimming stripped 3 bases from V and 8 bases from J, with 13 bases between. The CDR3 DNA reads TGTGCCAGCTCACCCGGGACCGTGAGGGAAAAACTGTTTTTT. This gives the protein CASSPGTVREKLFF.

Details on this clonotype: One end of the junction varies from germline; a read error may be responsible. This rearrangement joins TRBV20-1 to TRBJ2-3; TRBD2 agrees at 7 bases. CDR1 DFQATT and CDR2 SNEGSKA come from the germline V gene (reference sequence). The CDR3 consists of 16 residues. CDR3 coding DNA: TGCAGTGCAAGAGGGGTCGCGGGAGCGAGCCCAGATACGCAGTATTTT. Protein product: CSARGVAGASPDTQYF.

Only a few counts were recorded for this clonotype. The rearrangement links TRBV6-1 to TRBJ2-5, with D tentatively TRBD1 (5 bases). The germline V gene encodes CDR1 MNHNS and CDR2 SASEGT. There are 13 residues in the CDR3. Trimming took 6 bases from V and 1 from J, leaving 9 bases between them. The CDR3 DNA reads as TGTGCCAGCAGGCCAGGGTTCCAAGAGACCCAGTACTTC. Amino acids: CASRPGFQETQYF.

This clonotype was seen at least ten times. This chain connects TRBV29-1 to TRBJ2-1; 8 bases align to TRBD2. The CDR3 is made up of 14 amino acids. Trimming removed 1 base from V and 12 bases from J; junction bases left unmatched: 11. In germline, CDR1 is SQVTM, CDR2 ANQGSEA. CDR3 nucleotide sequence: TGCAGCGTTGAAGTGGGGACTAGTAATAATCCGCAGTTCTTC. This gives the protein CSVEVGTSNNPQFF.

This clonotype was counted many times. The chain joins TRBV20-1 to TRBJ1-1, with 9 bases matching TRBD1. Germline trimming cut 5 bases from V and 1 base from J; bases unmatched to any gene: 11. Germline-derived CDR1 and CDR2 are DFQATT and SNEGSKA (reference sequence). This CDR3 spans 16 amino acids. The CDR3 coding sequence is TGCAGTGCTCCTACCACACAGGGGGCATCGAACACTGAAGCTTTCTTT. Protein product: CSAPTTQGASNTEAFF.

This clonotype was seen repeatedly, ten times or more. V gene TRBV19 combines with J gene TRBJ1-2, with D hard to call. V lost 1 base and J 7 bases, leaving 13 bases between the germline ends. CDR1 is LNHDA and CDR2 is SQIVND in the germline V gene (reference sequence). This CDR3 spans 14 amino acids. CDR3 DNA sequence: TGTGCCAGTAGTATAGTGCCGGCTTCGGGTGGCTACACCTTC. It codes for CASSIVPASGGYTF. Complete variable domain (other parts from reference TRBV19 and TRBJ1-2): DGGITQSPKYLFRKEGQNVTLSCEQNLNHDAMYWYRQDPGQGLRLIYYSQIVNDFQKGDIAEGYSVSREKKESFPLTVTSAQKNPTAFYLCASSIVPASGGYTFGSGTRLTVV.

This clonotype was seen a handful of times. CDR3 nucleotide sequence: TGTGCCAGCAGTTTTACCCCAGCAGGGCCAGATACGCAGTATTTT. Protein sequence: CASSFTPAGPDTQYF. The chain carries TRBV5-5 and TRBJ2-3; D perhaps matches TRBD1 (5 bases). The length of the CDR3 is 15 residues. CDR1 is SGHKS and CDR2 is YYEKEE in the germline V gene (reference sequence). Trimming took off 5 bases at V and 4 bases at J, with 17 bases between the two ends.

This clonotype was recorded many times. This chain uses TRBV6-2 or TRBV6-3 with TRBJ1-2; D may be TRBD1 (5 bases). The CDR3 runs to 16 residues. Looked up from germline, CDR1 is MNHEY and CDR2 is SVGEGT. The V and J ends lost 3 bases and 1 base respectively, with 15 bases between them. CDR3 in DNA: TGTGCCAGCAGTTATACTCACGGGGGACTTAACTATGGCTACACCTTC. It codes for CASSYTHGGLNYGYTF.

CDR3 protein: CASSLVVGGELFF. The CDR3 coding sequence is TGTGCCAGCAGCTTAGTTGTTGGCGGGGAGCTGTTTTTT. This rearrangement joins TRBV7-9 to TRBJ2-2; D gene ambiguous. Trimming took 1 base from V and 7 from J, leaving 7 bases between them. The V gene's germline CDR1 is SEHNR and CDR2 FQNEAQ (reference sequence). The CDR3 has 13 residues. The variable domain in full, with the rest retrieved from reference TRBV7-9 and TRBJ2-2, is DTGVSQNPRHKITKRGQNVTFRCDPISEHNRLYWYRQTLGQGPEFLTYFQNEAQLEKSRLLSDRFSAERPKGSFSTLEIQRTEQGDSAMYLCASSLVVGGELFFGEGSRLTVL.

This clonotype was detected once. This may stem from a read error, because a much larger clone lies one nucleotide away. The gene calls are TRBV5-1 and TRBJ2-2, with TRBD2 matching over 7 bases. CDR3 size: 16 residues. Germline V CDR1 and CDR2: SGHRS, YFSETQ. The DNA for the CDR3 is TGCGCCAGCAGCTCCGCGGGGGTCCCGAACACCGGGGGGCTGTTTTTT. Its protein is CASSSAGVPNTGGLFF.

Ten or more counts support this clonotype. V gene TRBV11-2 combines with J gene TRBJ1-4, with a weak D call TRBD1 (5 bases). This CDR3 contains 15 residues. In germline, CDR1 is SGHAT, CDR2 FQNNGV. Trimming stripped 5 bases from V and 2 bases from J, with 12 bases between. The CDR3 reads CASSMGRETNEKLFF. CDR3 coding DNA: TGTGCCAGCAGCATGGGACGGGAGACTAATGAAAAACTGTTTTTT.